A selection of T cell receptor beta chains follows, all from one sample in a study of blood T cell repertoires in COVID-19. The data were produced by immunoSEQ multiplex PCR, yet TCRdb's version contains in-frame clones alone and is incomplete. There are 98,000 or so clones in the sample; less than 75% occur only once, and more than 1.5% lies in the top ten. Sequenced material: peripheral blood. These receptors were taken from a woman in her thirties or forties with acute or convalescent COVID-19. Each CDR3 is given with its conserved first and last residue. Clone size is not always given. Where it is, it says once, few, many or a class for expanded clones.

CDR3 length,V gene,clone size,J gene,CDR3 protein
18,TRBV18,NA,TRBJ2-1,CASSPRSGDNNPYNEQFF
15,TRBV5-1,few,TRBJ2-5,CASSLGASGKETQYF
18,TRBV19,medium-sized,TRBJ2-2,CASTTGTSGGHGPGELFF
19,TRBV5-4,NA,TRBJ2-1,CASSFLSSPLAGVYNEQFF
16,TRBV6-4,NA,TRBJ2-1,CASSDSLLADINEQFF
14,TRBV5-4,NA,TRBJ2-3,CASSSGQGRDTQYF
15,TRBV5-4,NA,TRBJ1-2,CATLGGGGNNYGYTF
15,TRBV2,NA,TRBJ2-1,CASSEPISGINEQFF
14,TRBV28,NA,TRBJ2-5,CASRAGGSQETQYF
11,TRBV28,NA,TRBJ2-7,CASRGGNEQYF
15,TRBV5-1,NA,TRBJ2-1,CASSFVAGGDNEQFF
13,TRBV2,NA,TRBJ2-5,CASSGDRGETQYF
17,TRBV30,NA,TRBJ1-1,CAWTGRVSGRMNTEAFF
15,TRBV5-1,once,TRBJ2-5,CASSFLPGNQETQYF
17,TRBV9,NA,TRBJ2-2,CASSSTLAGFSAGELFF
16,TRBV29-1,NA,TRBJ1-1,CSVGGTGGRMNTEAFF
11,TRBV20-1,NA,TRBJ1-1,CSASQYTEAFF
15,TRBV7-2,NA,TRBJ1-2,CASSTGGGNLYGYTF
17,TRBV24-1,NA,TRBJ2-1,CATSLTLTGVDLGEQFF
16,TRBV3-1/TRBV3-2,NA,TRBJ1-2,CASSQVTLDSGSSYTF
15,TRBV5-1,NA,TRBJ2-3,CASTPGLGLTDTQYF
16,TRBV6-1,few,TRBJ2-6,CASSEGGGIGANVLTF
14,TRBV7-2,NA,TRBJ2-3,CASSLFGGADTQYF
16,TRBV7-7,few,TRBJ2-1,CASSLSQGAAYNEQFF
15,TRBV25-1,NA,TRBJ1-1,CASSDTGGGIGEAFF
15,TRBV12-5,NA,TRBJ1-3,CASGPPPRSGNTIYF
14,TRBV11-3,NA,TRBJ2-7,CASSSSGYLPEQYF
16,TRBV13,NA,TRBJ1-1,CASRPITGYMNTEAFF
16,TRBV6-4,NA,TRBJ2-1,CASSESAGGHNNEQFF
19,TRBV19,few,TRBJ2-6,CASSIWGMTGTSGANVLTF
17,TRBV10-1,few,TRBJ1-3,CARKTGLPKTSGNTIYF
15,TRBV27,NA,TRBJ2-7,CASSFIAGVDSEQYF
19,TRBV27,few,TRBJ2-1,CASSLYQGFVSSSYNEQFF
13,TRBV7-6,NA,TRBJ1-5,CASSRGRGQPQHF
14,TRBV5-5,NA,TRBJ1-4,CASSLGTGSEKLFF
15,TRBV28,NA,TRBJ2-7,CASSVPATGKGEQYF
12,TRBV13,NA,TRBJ2-2,CASSGDPGELFF
15,TRBV28,NA,TRBJ2-5,CASSSQMGGSETQYF
15,TRBV2,NA,TRBJ1-5,CASSEEGDSNQPQHF
17,TRBV10-3,NA,TRBJ1-1,CAISPETGGLRNTEAFF
18,TRBV9,few,TRBJ1-6,CASSRGQGASSYNSPLHF
16,TRBV25-1,NA,TRBJ1-6,CASRSQGAAYNSPLHF
15,TRBV30,NA,TRBJ2-7,CAWSLGGGSSYEQYF
13,TRBV13,NA,TRBJ1-3,CASGGRSGNTIYF
13,TRBV6-5,once,TRBJ1-5,CASMGTGGQPQHF
12,TRBV12-3/TRBV12-4,NA,TRBJ2-3,CASTIYTDTQYF